Presented here are 27 T cell receptor beta chains from one specimen sequenced in a study of blood T cell repertoires in COVID-19. Produced via immunoSEQ multiplex PCR; TCRdb's table is partial and in-frame only. The top ten clones hold 22% of a sample with approximately 85,000 clones, just over 85% of them seen once. Sequencing was done on a sample of peripheral blood. The source of these receptors is a woman older than 75 in a cohort sampled during active or convalescent COVID-19.

The chain carries TRBV2 and TRBJ1-3; the D is unclear. The CDR3 extends over 17 amino acids. Trimming stripped 0 bases from V and 0 bases from J, with 12 bases between. Germline CDR1 and CDR2: SNHLY and FYNNEI. The CDR3 sequence: CASSEAPPKLSGNTIYF. CDR3 DNA: TGTGCCAGCAGTGAAGCGCCCCCCAAACTCTCTGGAAACACCATATATTTT.

The chain employs TRBV7-9 and TRBJ1-4; unclear D gene. Between the trimmed V and J ends, which lost 3 bases and 6 bases, there was a span of 8 bases. This CDR3 contains 13 residues. Germline CDR1 reads SEHNR; CDR2 reads FQNEAQ (reference sequence). The CDR3 DNA reads as TGTGCCAGCAGCTTTGAGGTTTATGAAAAACTGTTTTTT. Protein: CASSFEVYEKLFF.

V usage is TRBV7-6 and J usage is TRBJ2-3, with D maybe TRBD1 (6 bases). This CDR3 is 13 amino acids long. The V end was cut by 5 bases, the J end by 5 bases, with 11 bases between. Germline V gene sequence: CDR1 SGHVS, CDR2 FNYEAQ. As DNA, the CDR3 is TGTGCCAGCAGCGGGTTGACAGGAGATACGCAGTATTTT. Residues: CASSGLTGDTQYF.

The V gene is TRBV10-2, the J gene TRBJ2-4; D remains ambiguous. Per germline, CDR1 WSHSY and CDR2 SAAADI. The CDR3 contains 12 residues. The V end lost 2 bases, the J end lost 6 bases, and 5 bases lay between the germline ends. In DNA form, the CDR3 reads TGCGCCAGCAGTGAGATAGCAAACATTCAGTACTTC. Amino acid sequence: CASSEIANIQYF.

The rearrangement joins TRBV10-2 to TRBJ1-4; weak D call: TRBD1 (5 bases). The germline gives CDR1 WSHSY, CDR2 SAAADI. This CDR3 has 13 residues. The V end was cut by 4 bases, the J end by 7 bases, with 10 bases between. For the CDR3, the DNA is TGCGCCAGCAGTGGCGGGACCTTTGAAAAACTGTTTTTT. It encodes CASSGGTFEKLFF.

V is TRBV18 and J is TRBJ1-5, with 8 bases aligning to TRBD1. The V and J ends lost 6 bases and 6 bases, in that order; junction bases with no gene match: 13. This CDR3 is 16 amino acids long. Germline V gene sequence: CDR1 KGHSH, CDR2 LQKENI. As DNA, the CDR3 is TGTGCCAGCTCCATTACCGGGACAGGCGAACCTCAGCCCCAGCATTTT. Protein: CASSITGTGEPQPQHF.

Here the CDR3 DNA reads TGTGCCAGCAGTGAATTTTCAGGGTCCTACGAGCAGTACGTC. Translation: CASSEFSGSYEQYV. The gene calls are TRBV6-1 and TRBJ2-7; D is perhaps TRBD1 (5 bases). The germline CDR1 and CDR2 sequences are MNHNS and SASEGT. The CDR3 totals 14 residues. V lost 2 bases, J lost 1 base, and 9 bases lay in between.

The chain joins TRBV19 to TRBJ2-1; 12 bases agree with TRBD2. Germline V CDR1 and CDR2: LNHDA, SQIVND (reference sequence). The V segment lost 5 bases and the J segment 0 bases; nucleotides outside the gene matches: 5. The length of the CDR3 is 17 residues. The CDR3 spells CASSSETSGSSYNEQFF. The CDR3 region has the DNA TGTGCCAGTAGTTCCGAGACTAGCGGGAGCTCCTACAATGAGCAGTTCTTC.

This clone has just a few counts. Additional DNA sequences in this sample encode the identical CDR3. The chain links TRBV3-1 (or the pseudogene TRBV3-2) to TRBJ1-1; a weak D match, TRBD1 (5 bases). Germline-derived CDR1 and CDR2 are LGHDT and YNNKEL (reference sequence). The ends were cut back, 3 bases at V and 1 base at J, with 6 bases in the middle. The CDR3 runs to 13 residues. CDR3 nucleotide sequence: TGTGCCAGCAGCCAGGGGGGGAACACTGAAGCTTTCTTT. It encodes CASSQGGNTEAFF.

V and J are TRBV27 and TRBJ2-5, with TRBD2 as a possible D gene (7 bases). Trimming pared 7 bases from V and 4 bases from J, leaving 22 bases between. The CDR3 sequence is 16 residues long. Per germline, CDR1 MNHEY and CDR2 SMNVEV (reference sequence). CDR3 nucleotides: TGTGCCAGCAACCGGGGGCGGGAGTTAGGGGTAGAGACCCAGTACTTC. This translates into CASNRGRELGVETQYF.

This clone was recorded only once. This chain links TRBV27 with TRBJ1-5; a weak D match, TRBD1 (5 bases). Looked up from germline, CDR1 is MNHEY and CDR2 is SMNVEV (reference sequence). The CDR3 contains 14 residues. The V end lost 5 bases, the J end lost 6 bases, and 14 bases lay between the germline ends. CDR3 protein: CASSPGLNGQPQHF. In nucleotides, the CDR3 is TGTGCCAGCAGTCCGGGACTCAACGGTCAGCCCCAGCATTTT.

The chain has TRBV19 and TRBJ2-7; a possible D gene is TRBD2 (6 bases). V was clipped by 5 bases and J by 2 bases, with 16 bases between them. The CDR3 has 15 amino acids. Per the germline V gene, CDR1 is LNHDA and CDR2 is SQIVND (reference sequence). The CDR3 here is CASSPRGTGAYEQYF. The CDR3 nucleotides are TGTGCCAGTAGTCCACGAGGTACGGGGGCCTACGAGCAGTACTTC.

The chain carries TRBV18 and TRBJ1-6; TRBD1 is a possible D gene (5 bases). This CDR3 region has 15 residues. V gave up 2 bases and J gave up 4 bases, with 9 bases separating them. Germline V lookup: CDR1 KGHSH, CDR2 LQKENI. The CDR3 DNA is TGTGCCAGCTCACCAGGGGCGGGGTATAATTCACCCCTCCACTTT. Its protein product is CASSPGAGYNSPLHF.

The chain employs TRBV19 and TRBJ1-6; D might be TRBD1 (5 bases). Trimming cost V 5 bases and J 10 bases, with 15 bases left between them. Germline CDR1 and CDR2: LNHDA and SQIVND (reference sequence). The CDR3 consists of 14 residues. The CDR3, as DNA: TGTGCCAGTAGTTTGGACACAGGCAGGTCACCCCTCCACTTT. This gives the protein CASSLDTGRSPLHF.

The V gene is TRBV12-3 or TRBV12-4, the J gene TRBJ2-1; 8 nucleotides line up with TRBD1. Trimming at V came to 1 base and at J to 7 bases, leaving 0 bases not matched to a gene. The CDR3 length is 13 residues. The CDR3 sequence: CASSLDRGNEQFF. The CDR3 DNA sequence: TGTGCCAGCAGTTTAGACAGGGGGAATGAGCAGTTCTTC.

The rearrangement joins TRBV5-4 to TRBJ1-4; D might be TRBD1 (6 bases). Germline assignment: CDR1 SGHNT and CDR2 YYREEE (reference sequence). The CDR3 sequence is 15 residues long. The V end lost 1 base, the J end lost 2 bases, and 9 bases lay between the germline ends. CDR3 protein: CASSLKQGTNEKLFF. DNA for the CDR3: TGTGCCAGCAGCTTGAAGCAGGGGACTAATGAAAAACTGTTTTTT.

The rearrangement links TRBV27 to TRBJ2-3; TRBD2 aligns across 9 bases. Germline V lookup: CDR1 MNHEY, CDR2 SMNVEV (reference sequence). The CDR3 totals 15 residues. J gave up 0 bases and V 8 bases, and 6 bases lay outside the gene matches. The CDR3: CASLASGVSTDTQYF. The CDR3 DNA follows: TGTGCCAGCTTAGCTAGCGGGGTTAGCACAGATACGCAGTATTTT.

This clone appeared a single time. The rearrangement joins TRBV5-1 to TRBJ1-1; D may be TRBD1 (5 bases). Between the trimmed V and J ends, which lost 5 bases and 5 bases, there was a span of 16 bases. The CDR3 contains 14 residues. CDR1 SGHRS and CDR2 YFSETQ come from the germline V gene. The DNA of the CDR3 is TGCGCCAGCAGTCTCACGGCGGGGGGGACTGAAGCTTTCTTT. It translates to CASSLTAGGTEAFF.

J is TRBJ2-1 and V is TRBV4-2, with TRBD2 matching 7 bases. The CDR3 consists of 18 residues. Germline CDR1 and CDR2: LGHNA and YNFKEQ. V lost 0 bases to trimming and J lost 5 bases; unmatched junction nucleotides: 13. The CDR3 DNA follows: TGTGCCAGCAGCCAAGAATCAGGTTTCACGGGAGGAAACAATGAGCAGTTCTTC. Its translation: CASSQESGFTGGNNEQFF.

The rearrangement links TRBV29-1 to TRBJ2-1; perhaps TRBD2 as D (6 bases). Germline CDR1 is SQVTM and CDR2 is ANQGSEA. V was trimmed by 2 bases and J by 9 bases, leaving 11 bases between them. This CDR3 is built from 12 residues. CDR3 sequence (DNA): TGCAGCGTTGAAAAGACTAGTGGTGAGCAGTTCTTC. Encoded protein: CSVEKTSGEQFF.

About this clone itself: Distinct nucleotide sequences in the sample also encode this CDR3. The chain links TRBV6-5 to TRBJ1-1; no clear D. This CDR3 has 11 residues. Looked up from germline, CDR1 is MNHEY and CDR2 is SVGAGI. V was cut by 7 bases and J by 3 bases, with 6 bases left in between. CDR3 in amino acids: CASIGYTEAFF. In DNA, the CDR3 is TGTGCCAGCATCGGGTACACTGAAGCTTTCTTT.

CDR3 DNA sequence: TGTGCCAGCAGTCGCAGGGGTAATCAGCCCCAGCATTTT. Its protein product is CASSRRGNQPQHF. The chain recombines TRBV6-5 with TRBJ1-5, with D maybe TRBD1 (6 bases). CDR1 is MNHEY, CDR2 SVGAGI, per germline. This CDR3 has 13 residues. Trimming cost V 5 bases and J 4 bases, with 9 bases left between them.

The chain links TRBV5-4 to TRBJ2-6, with a possible D match to TRBD2 (7 bases). Trimming stripped 5 bases from V and 1 base from J, with 16 bases between. The CDR3 loop spans 17 amino acids. CDR1 is SGHNT and CDR2 is YYREEE in the germline V gene (reference sequence). CDR3 region: CASSTRTRGSGANVLTF. As DNA, the CDR3 is TGTGCCAGCAGTACTAGGACTAGGGGGTCTGGGGCCAACGTCCTGACTTTC.

The genes are TRBV11-2 and TRBJ2-7, with 10 bases that match TRBD2. The CDR3 spans 15 residues. Unmatched junction bases numbered 4, after V lost 4 bases and J lost 1 base. The germline CDR1 and CDR2 sequences are SGHAT and FQNNGV. This chain's CDR3 is CASSSSGSVSYEQYF. The CDR3 DNA is TGTGCCAGCAGCTCTAGCGGGAGTGTATCCTACGAGCAGTACTTC.

This chain uses TRBV2 with TRBJ2-3, with D possibly TRBD2 on 6 matching bases. CDR3 length: 13 residues. The germline gives CDR1 SNHLY, CDR2 FYNNEI. V lost 6 bases and J 1 base, leaving 8 bases between the germline ends. The chain's CDR3 is CASRGGGTDTQYF. CDR3 in DNA: TGTGCCAGCAGGGGGGGTGGCACAGATACGCAGTATTTT.

As DNA, the CDR3 is TGTGCCACCAGCAGGGACAGGGGGAGCAATCAGCCCCAGCATTTT. Encoded protein: CATSRDRGSNQPQHF. The chain couples TRBV15 to TRBJ1-5, with 10 bases matching TRBD1. J gave up 1 base and V 3 bases, and 0 bases lay outside the gene matches. The CDR3 contains 15 residues. Germline values: CDR1 LNHNV, CDR2 YYDKDF (reference sequence).

The chain recombines TRBV3-1 (or the pseudogene TRBV3-2) with TRBJ1-1; D is possibly TRBD1 (6 bases). Germline V gene data show CDR1 as LGHDT and CDR2 as YNNKEL (reference sequence). Trimming took 5 bases from V and 6 from J, leaving 13 bases between them. CDR3 size: 13 residues. CDR3 in amino acids: CASSLRQVAEAFF. In nucleotides, the CDR3 is TGTGCCAGCAGCTTGCGACAGGTTGCTGAAGCTTTCTTT.